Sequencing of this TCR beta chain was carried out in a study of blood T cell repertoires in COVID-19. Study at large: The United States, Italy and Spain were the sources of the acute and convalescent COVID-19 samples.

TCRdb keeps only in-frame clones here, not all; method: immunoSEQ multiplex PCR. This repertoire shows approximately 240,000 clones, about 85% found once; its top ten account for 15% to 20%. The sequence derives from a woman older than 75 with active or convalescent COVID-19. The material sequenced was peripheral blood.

Written as DNA, the CDR3 is TGTGCCAGCAGCGTTACAGGAGGGTACACCGGGGAGCTGTTTTTT. It codes for CASSVTGGYTGELFF. The chain combines TRBV7-2 with TRBJ2-2; TRBD2 might be the D (6 bases). CDR3 length: 15 residues. Trimming took 5 bases from V and 3 from J, leaving 13 bases between them. Looked up from germline, CDR1 is SGHTA and CDR2 is FQGNSA. The full variable domain, rest sourced from reference TRBV7-2 and TRBJ2-2, is GAGVSQSPSNKVTEKGKDVELRCDPISGHTALYWYRQSLGQGLEFLIYFQGNSAPDKSGLPSDRFSAERTGGSVSTLTIQRTQQEDSAVYLCASSVTGGYTGELFFGEGSRLTVL.